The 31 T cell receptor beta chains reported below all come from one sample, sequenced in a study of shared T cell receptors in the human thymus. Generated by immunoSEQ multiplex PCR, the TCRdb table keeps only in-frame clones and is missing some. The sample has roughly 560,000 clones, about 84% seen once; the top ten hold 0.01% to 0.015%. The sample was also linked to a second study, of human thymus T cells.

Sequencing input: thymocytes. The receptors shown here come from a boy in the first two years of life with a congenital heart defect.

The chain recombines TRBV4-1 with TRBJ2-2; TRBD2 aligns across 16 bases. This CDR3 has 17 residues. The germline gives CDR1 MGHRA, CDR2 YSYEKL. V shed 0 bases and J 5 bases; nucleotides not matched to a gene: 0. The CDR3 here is CASSQEGLAGGTGELFF. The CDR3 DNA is TGCGCCAGCAGCCAAGAGGGACTAGCGGGAGGGACCGGGGAGCTGTTTTTT.

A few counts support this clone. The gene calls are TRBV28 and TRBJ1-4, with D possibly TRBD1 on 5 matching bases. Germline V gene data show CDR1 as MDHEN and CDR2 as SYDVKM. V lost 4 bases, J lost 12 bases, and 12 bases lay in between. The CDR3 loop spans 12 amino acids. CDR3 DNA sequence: TGTGCCAGCAGTTCTGGCAGGGCGCAACTGTTTTTT. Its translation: CASSSGRAQLFF. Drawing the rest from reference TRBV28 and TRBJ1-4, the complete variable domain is DVKVTQSSRYLVKRTGEKVFLECVQDMDHENMFWYRQDPGLGLRLIYFSYDVKMKEKGDIPEGYSVSREKKERFSLILESASTNQTSMYLCASSSGRAQLFFGSGTQLSVL.

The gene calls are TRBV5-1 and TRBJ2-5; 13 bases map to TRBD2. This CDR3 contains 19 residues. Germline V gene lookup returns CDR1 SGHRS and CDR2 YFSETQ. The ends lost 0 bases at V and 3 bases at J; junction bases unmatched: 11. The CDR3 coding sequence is TGCGCCAGCAGCTTGGTGGTGACTAGCGGGAGGATAAGTAAAGAGACCCAGTACTTC. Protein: CASSLVVTSGRISKETQYF.

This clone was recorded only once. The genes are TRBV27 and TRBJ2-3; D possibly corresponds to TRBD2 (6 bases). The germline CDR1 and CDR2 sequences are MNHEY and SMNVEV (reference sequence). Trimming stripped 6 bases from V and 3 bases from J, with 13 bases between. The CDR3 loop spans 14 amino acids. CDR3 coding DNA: TGTGCCAGCAGGATAGCGGAGGGGACAGATACGCAGTATTTT. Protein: CASRIAEGTDTQYF.

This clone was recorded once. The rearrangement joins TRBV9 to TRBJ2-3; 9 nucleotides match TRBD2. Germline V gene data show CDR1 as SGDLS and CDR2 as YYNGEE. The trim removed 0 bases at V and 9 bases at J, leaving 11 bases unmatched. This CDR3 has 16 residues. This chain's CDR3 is CASSVVRSGGRGTQYF. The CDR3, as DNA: TGTGCCAGCAGCGTAGTTAGGAGCGGGGGGCGGGGCACGCAGTATTTT.

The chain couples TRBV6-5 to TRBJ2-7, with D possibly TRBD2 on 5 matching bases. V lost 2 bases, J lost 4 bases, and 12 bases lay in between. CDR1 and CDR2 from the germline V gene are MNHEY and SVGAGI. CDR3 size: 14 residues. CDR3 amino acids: CASSYVTGSYEQYF. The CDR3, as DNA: TGTGCCAGCAGTTACGTGACGGGATCGTACGAGCAGTACTTC.

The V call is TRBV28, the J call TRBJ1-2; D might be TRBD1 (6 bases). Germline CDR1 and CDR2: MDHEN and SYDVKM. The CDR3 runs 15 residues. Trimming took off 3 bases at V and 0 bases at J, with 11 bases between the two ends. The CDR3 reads CASSFDRITNYGYTF. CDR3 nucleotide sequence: TGTGCCAGCAGTTTCGACAGGATCACTAACTATGGCTACACCTTC.

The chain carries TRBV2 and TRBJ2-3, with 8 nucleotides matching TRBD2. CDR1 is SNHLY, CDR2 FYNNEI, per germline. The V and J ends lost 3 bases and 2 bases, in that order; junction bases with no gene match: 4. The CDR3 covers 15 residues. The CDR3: CASSDGGRFTDTQYF. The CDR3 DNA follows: TGTGCCAGCAGTGATGGCGGGAGGTTCACAGATACGCAGTATTTT.

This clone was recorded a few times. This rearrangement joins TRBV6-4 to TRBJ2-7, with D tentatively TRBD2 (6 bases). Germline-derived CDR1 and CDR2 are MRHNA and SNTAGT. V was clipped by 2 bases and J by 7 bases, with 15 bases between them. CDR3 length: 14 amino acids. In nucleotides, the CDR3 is TGTGCCAGCAGTGACGCGGGGATGTTAGGTGAGCAGTACTTC. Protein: CASSDAGMLGEQYF.

The CDR3: CASKTKGQNYGYTF. CDR3 sequence (DNA): TGTGCCAGCAAAACAAAGGGGCAGAACTATGGCTACACCTTC. V and J are TRBV6-5 and TRBJ1-2, with a possible D match to TRBD1 (5 bases). Germline V gene sequence: CDR1 MNHEY, CDR2 SVGAGI. V shed 7 bases and J shed 2 bases, with 14 bases lying between them. This CDR3 has 14 amino acids.

CDR3 coding DNA: TGTGCCAGCAGCCAAGATAACGAGAGCTCCTACAATGAGCAGTTCTTC. Its protein is CASSQDNESSYNEQFF. V is TRBV14 and J is TRBJ2-1; D unresolved. With 0 bases removed from V and 0 bases from J, the gap between germline ends came to 9 bases. In germline, CDR1 is SGHDN, CDR2 FVKESK. The CDR3 sequence is 16 residues long.

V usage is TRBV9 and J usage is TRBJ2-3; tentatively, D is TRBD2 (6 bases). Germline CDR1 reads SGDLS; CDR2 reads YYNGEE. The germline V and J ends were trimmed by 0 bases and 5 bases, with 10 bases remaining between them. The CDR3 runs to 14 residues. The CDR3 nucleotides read TGTGCCAGCAGCGTAGATCCCGGGGGAGATACGCAGTATTTT. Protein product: CASSVDPGGDTQYF. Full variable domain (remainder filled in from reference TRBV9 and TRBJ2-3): DSGVTQTPKHLITATGQRVTLRCSPRSGDLSVYWYQQSLDQGLQFLIQYYNGEERAKGNILERFSAQQFPDLHSELNLSSLELGDSALYFCASSVDPGGDTQYFGPGTRLTVL.

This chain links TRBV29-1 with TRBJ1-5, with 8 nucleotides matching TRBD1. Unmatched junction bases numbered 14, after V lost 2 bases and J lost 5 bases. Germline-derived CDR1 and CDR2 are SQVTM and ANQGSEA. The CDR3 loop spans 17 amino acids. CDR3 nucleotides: TGCAGCGTTGAAAGAGTCACGGCAGGGGGCGGGGATCAGCCCCAGCATTTT. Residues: CSVERVTAGGGDQPQHF.

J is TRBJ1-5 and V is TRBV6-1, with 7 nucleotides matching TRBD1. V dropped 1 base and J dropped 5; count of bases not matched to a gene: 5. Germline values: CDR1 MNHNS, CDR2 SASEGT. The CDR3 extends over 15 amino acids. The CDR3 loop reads CASSEDRGFDQPQHF. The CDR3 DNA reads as TGTGCCAGCAGTGAAGACAGGGGATTTGATCAGCCCCAGCATTTT.

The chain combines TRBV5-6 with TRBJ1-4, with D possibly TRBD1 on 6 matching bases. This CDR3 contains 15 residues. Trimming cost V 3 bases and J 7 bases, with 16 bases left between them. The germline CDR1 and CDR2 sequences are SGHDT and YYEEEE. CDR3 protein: CASSSHRDDVEKLFF. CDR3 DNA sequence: TGTGCCAGCAGCTCGCACAGGGATGACGTTGAAAAACTGTTTTTT.

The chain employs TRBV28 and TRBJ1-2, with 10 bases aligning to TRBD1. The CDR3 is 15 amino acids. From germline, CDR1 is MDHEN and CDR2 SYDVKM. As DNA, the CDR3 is TGTGCGGTCCAGGGACAGGGGACAGCTAACTATGGCTACACCTTC. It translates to CAVQGQGTANYGYTF.

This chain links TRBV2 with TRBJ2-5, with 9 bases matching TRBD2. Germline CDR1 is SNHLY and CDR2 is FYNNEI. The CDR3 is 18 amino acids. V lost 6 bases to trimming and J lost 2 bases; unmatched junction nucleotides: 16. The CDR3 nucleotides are TGTGCCAGCAGCCCACAAGCGGGAGGCAAACGAATACAAGAGACCCAGTACTTC. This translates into CASSPQAGGKRIQETQYF.

The DNA for the CDR3 is TGTGCCTCCCGCCAGGCAGGGGGCCACCTTGCGGGTTATGGCTACACCTTC. Translating it yields CASRQAGGHLAGYGYTF. V is TRBV10-3 and J is TRBJ1-2; 8 nucleotides align to TRBD1. The V and J ends lost 11 bases and 5 bases, in that order; junction bases with no gene match: 22. CDR3 length equals 17 residues. The germline V gene encodes CDR1 ENHRY and CDR2 SYGVKD.

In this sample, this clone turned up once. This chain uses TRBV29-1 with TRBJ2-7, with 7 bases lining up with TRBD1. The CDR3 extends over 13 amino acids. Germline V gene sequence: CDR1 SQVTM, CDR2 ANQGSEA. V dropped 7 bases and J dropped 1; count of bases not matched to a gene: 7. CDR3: CSARTGSSYEQYF. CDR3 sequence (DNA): TGCAGCGCTCGGACAGGATCTTCCTACGAGCAGTACTTC.

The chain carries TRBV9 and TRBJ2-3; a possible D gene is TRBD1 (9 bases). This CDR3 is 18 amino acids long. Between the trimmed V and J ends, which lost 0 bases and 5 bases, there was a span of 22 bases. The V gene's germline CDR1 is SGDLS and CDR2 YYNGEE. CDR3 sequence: CASSVDAIAGQGVDTQYF. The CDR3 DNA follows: TGTGCCAGCAGCGTAGACGCCATAGCGGGACAGGGTGTAGATACGCAGTATTTT.

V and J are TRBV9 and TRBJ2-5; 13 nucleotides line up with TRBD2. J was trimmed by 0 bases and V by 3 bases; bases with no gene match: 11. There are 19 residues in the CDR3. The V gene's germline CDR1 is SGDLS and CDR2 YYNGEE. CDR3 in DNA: TGTGCCAGCAGCGCAACCGGGACTAGCGGGACCCGGTACCAAGAGACCCAGTACTTC. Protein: CASSATGTSGTRYQETQYF.

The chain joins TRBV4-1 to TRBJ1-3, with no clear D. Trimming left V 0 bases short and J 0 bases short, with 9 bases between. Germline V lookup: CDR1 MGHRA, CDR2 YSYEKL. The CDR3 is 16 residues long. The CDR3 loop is CASSQDPGSSGNTIYF. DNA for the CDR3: TGCGCCAGCAGCCAAGACCCGGGGTCCTCTGGAAACACCATATATTTT.

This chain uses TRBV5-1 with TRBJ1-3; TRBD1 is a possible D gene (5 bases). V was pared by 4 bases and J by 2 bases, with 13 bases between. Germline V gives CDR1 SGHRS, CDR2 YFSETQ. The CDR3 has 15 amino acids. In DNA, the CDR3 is TGCGCCAGCAGCCAACCAGGGAGGCCTGGAAACACCATATATTTT. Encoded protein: CASSQPGRPGNTIYF.

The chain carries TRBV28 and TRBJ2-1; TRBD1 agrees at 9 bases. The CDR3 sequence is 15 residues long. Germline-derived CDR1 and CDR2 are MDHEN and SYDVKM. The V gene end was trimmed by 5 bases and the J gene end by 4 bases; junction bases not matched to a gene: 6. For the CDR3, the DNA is TGTGCCAGCAGTACTAGGGACAGGGATTACAATGAGCAGTTCTTC. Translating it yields CASSTRDRDYNEQFF. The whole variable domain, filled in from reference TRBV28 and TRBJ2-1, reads DVKVTQSSRYLVKRTGEKVFLECVQDMDHENMFWYRQDPGLGLRLIYFSYDVKMKEKGDIPEGYSVSREKKERFSLILESASTNQTSMYLCASSTRDRDYNEQFFGPGTRLTVL.

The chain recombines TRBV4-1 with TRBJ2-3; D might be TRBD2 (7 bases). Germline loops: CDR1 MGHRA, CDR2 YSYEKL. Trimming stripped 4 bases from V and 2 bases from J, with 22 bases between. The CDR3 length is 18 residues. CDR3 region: CASSPLSGGLGSTDTQYF. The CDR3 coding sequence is TGCGCCAGCAGCCCACTGTCCGGGGGGCTCGGCTCCACAGATACGCAGTATTTT.

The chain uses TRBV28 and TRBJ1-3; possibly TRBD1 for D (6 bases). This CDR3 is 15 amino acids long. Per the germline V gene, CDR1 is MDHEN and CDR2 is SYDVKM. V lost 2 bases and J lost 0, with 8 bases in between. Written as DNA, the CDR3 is TGTGCCAGCAGTTTAGGACAGAACTCTGGAAACACCATATATTTT. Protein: CASSLGQNSGNTIYF.

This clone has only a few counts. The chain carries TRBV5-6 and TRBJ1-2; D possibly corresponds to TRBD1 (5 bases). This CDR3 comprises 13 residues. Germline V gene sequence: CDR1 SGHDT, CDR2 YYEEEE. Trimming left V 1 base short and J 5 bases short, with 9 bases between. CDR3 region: CASSLSRAYGYTF. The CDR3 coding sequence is TGTGCCAGCAGCTTGAGCAGGGCTTATGGCTACACCTTC.

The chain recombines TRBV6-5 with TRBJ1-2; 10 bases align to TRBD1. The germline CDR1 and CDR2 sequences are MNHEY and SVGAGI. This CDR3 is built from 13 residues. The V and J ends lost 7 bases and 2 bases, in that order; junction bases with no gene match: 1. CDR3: CASKDRGNYGYTF. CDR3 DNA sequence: TGTGCCAGCAAGGACAGGGGGAACTATGGCTACACCTTC.

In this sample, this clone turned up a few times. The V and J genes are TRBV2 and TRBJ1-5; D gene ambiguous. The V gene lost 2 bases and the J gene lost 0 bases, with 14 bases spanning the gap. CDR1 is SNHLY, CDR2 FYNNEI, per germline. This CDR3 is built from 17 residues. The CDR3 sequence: CASSESVGSYSNQPQHF. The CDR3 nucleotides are TGTGCCAGCAGTGAATCGGTAGGGAGTTATAGCAATCAGCCCCAGCATTTT.

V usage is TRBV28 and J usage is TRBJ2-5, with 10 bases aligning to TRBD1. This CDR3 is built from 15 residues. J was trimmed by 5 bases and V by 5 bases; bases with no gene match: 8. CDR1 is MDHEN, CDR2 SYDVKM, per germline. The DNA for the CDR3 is TGTGCCAGCAGTGCCTTGACAGGGGGCAGGGAGACCCAGTACTTC. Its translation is CASSALTGGRETQYF.

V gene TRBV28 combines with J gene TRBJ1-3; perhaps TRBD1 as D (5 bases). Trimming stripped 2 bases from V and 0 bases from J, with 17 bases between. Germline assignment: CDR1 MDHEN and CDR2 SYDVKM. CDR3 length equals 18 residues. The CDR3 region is CASSLPILSGGSGNTIYF. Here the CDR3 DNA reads TGTGCCAGCAGTTTACCCATCCTCTCGGGGGGCTCTGGAAACACCATATATTTT.